This entry is about one T cell receptor beta chain. The source of the sample is a study of blood T cell repertoires in COVID-19. Sequencing was performed with immunoSEQ multiplex PCR; in TCRdb, only in-frame clones are kept and a portion is missing. The sample shows about 180,000 clones, roughly 84% of them seen only once. V dropped 5 bases and J dropped 7; count of bases not matched to a gene: 12. Germline values: CDR1 SNHLY, CDR2 FYNNEI. The CDR3 runs 15 residues. Sequences were obtained from PBMCs or T cells enriched from blood (not recorded which). The TCR sequence derives from a man aged 45-65 years who had recovered from COVID-19. The chain carries TRBV2 and TRBJ1-2, with TRBD1 matching over 8 bases. The CDR3 reads CASSPVGQGYSGYTF. The DNA for the CDR3 is TGTGCCAGCAGTCCCGTTGGACAGGGATACTCTGGCTACACCTTC.